This T cell receptor beta chain originates from a study of cytomegalovirus exposure and HLA in healthy donors. Findings of the study overall: It was in a later analysis that TCR association rates were seen to vary by HLA locus, highest for DRB1 and lowest for HLA-C. Rare sequences made up most TCRs, while some public TCRs were found in many donors. Sequence variants that were highly shared formed a cluster that was likely a sequencing artifact.

Concerning this clone itself: As yet, its antigen is unknown.

The PCR contained 60 Vbeta and 13 Jbeta primers. Only in-frame clones appear in the TCRdb table, and some are missing; sequencing was by immunoSEQ multiplex PCR. The repertoire has about 170,000 clones, 73% of them found once; the top ten carry 5.4%. The CDR3 totals 16 residues. V was clipped by 10 bases and J by 6 bases; unmatched bases: 21. Germline V gene lookup returns CDR1 SGHRS and CDR2 YFSETQ. This sequence originates from a woman aged 18-30 years in good health and CMV-seropositive. Sequenced material: PBMCs. The rearrangement uses TRBV5-1 and TRBJ2-7, with 8 bases identical to TRBD1. CDR3 sequence (DNA): TGCGCCCAGCAGGGGGGACAGGAGGCGTCGTTCGGCGAGCAGTACTTC. Its protein product is CAQQGGQEASFGEQYF.